This T cell receptor beta chain stems from a study of blood T cell repertoires in COVID-19. Study-level background: Sites in the United States, Italy and Spain provided acute and convalescent COVID-19 samples.

Using immunoSEQ multiplex PCR, the repertoire was profiled, and TCRdb retains in-frame clones only, with some absent. The data show under 200,000 clones, with 70% to 90% seen just once and 0.6% to 1% held by the top ten. Looked up from germline, CDR1 is SGHDN and CDR2 is FVKESK. With 5 bases clipped from V and 1 base from J, the junction kept 5 bases outside the gene matches. The CDR3 covers 14 residues. This chain uses TRBV14 with TRBJ2-7; 7 bases map to TRBD1. Sequencing was carried out using peripheral blood. The clonotype was recovered from a woman in her seventies with acute or convalescent COVID-19. The CDR3 coding sequence is TGTGCCAGCAGCTATCGACAGGGATCCTACGAGCAGTACTTC. It encodes CASSYRQGSYEQYF.